The rows below give T cell receptor beta chains drawn from one sample of a study of low-dose radiotherapy and immunotherapy resistance in tumors. TCRdb re-called the reads with MiXCR, one entry per CDR3 protein. The table includes around 83,000 distinct CDR3 sequences, approximately 20% detected once. Sequencing was performed on PBMCs, taken before treatment. Receptors originate from a male donor with prostate cancer. Each CDR3 is given with its conserved first and last residue. A D gene is named only where the DNA matches it firmly. Size is omitted from some rows. Given values are once, few, many or a class for expanded clones.

V: TRBV19; size: many; D: TRBD1; J: TRBJ2-2; CDR3: CASSMGQGSGTGELFF; DNA: TGTGCCAGTAGTATGGGACAGGGTTCCGGCACCGGGGAGCTGTTTTTT
V: TRBV7-2; size: many; D: .; J: TRBJ2-1; CDR3: CASSPRLVENEQFF; DNA: TGTGCCAGCAGCCCGCGACTAGTAGAGAATGAGCAGTTCTTC
V: TRBV7-2; size: many; D: TRBD2; J: TRBJ2-1; CDR3: CASSSTSGVYHEQFF; DNA: TGTGCCAGCAGCTCCACTAGCGGGGTTTATCATGAGCAGTTCTTC
V: TRBV29-1; size: .; D: .; J: TRBJ2-2; CDR3: CSANPGGELFF; DNA: TGCAGCGCGAACCCGGGCGGGGAGCTGTTTTTT
V: TRBV4-1; size: many; D: TRBD1; J: TRBJ2-7; CDR3: CASSHPVRGGNEQYF; DNA: TGCGCCAGCAGCCACCCTGTTAGAGGGGGCAACGAGCAGTACTTC
V: TRBV2; size: many; D: .; J: TRBJ1-5; CDR3: CASSKQGMGNQPQHF; DNA: TGTGCCAGCAGTAAACAGGGAATGGGCAATCAGCCCCAGCATTTT
V: TRBV5-1; size: many; D: TRBD2; J: TRBJ2-7; CDR3: CASSGGTSGRYEQYF; DNA: TGCGCCAGCAGCGGAGGGACTAGCGGGAGATACGAGCAGTACTTC
V: TRBV30; size: many; D: .; J: TRBJ2-2; CDR3: CACKTVLNTGELFF; DNA: TGTGCCTGTAAGACGGTACTGAACACCGGGGAGCTGTTTTTT
V: TRBV18; size: many; D: .; J: TRBJ2-2; CDR3: CASSSGRRDTGELFF; DNA: TGTGCCAGCTCATCGGGGCGACGGGACACCGGGGAGCTGTTTTTT
V: TRBV7-6; size: many; D: .; J: TRBJ2-1; CDR3: CASSSPELNEQFF; DNA: TGTGCCAGCAGCTCCCCGGAACTAAATGAGCAGTTCTTC
V: TRBV5-1; size: many; D: .; J: TRBJ1-5; CDR3: CASSLDGQPQHF; DNA: TGCGCCAGCAGCTTGGACGGTCAGCCCCAGCATTTT